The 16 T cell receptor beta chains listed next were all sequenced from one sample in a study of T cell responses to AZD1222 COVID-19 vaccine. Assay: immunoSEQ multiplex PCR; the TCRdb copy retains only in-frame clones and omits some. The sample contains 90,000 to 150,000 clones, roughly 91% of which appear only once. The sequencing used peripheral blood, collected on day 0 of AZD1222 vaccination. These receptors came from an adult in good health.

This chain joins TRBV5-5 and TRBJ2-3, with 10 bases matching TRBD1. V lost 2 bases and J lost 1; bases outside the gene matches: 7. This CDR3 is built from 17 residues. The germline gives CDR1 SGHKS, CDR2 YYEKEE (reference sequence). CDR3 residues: CASSFHLGTGGTDTQYF. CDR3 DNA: TGTGCCAGCAGCTTCCATCTCGGGACAGGGGGCACAGATACGCAGTATTTT.

The CDR3 loop is CASSELYRSSYEQYF. In DNA, the CDR3 is TGTGCCAGCAGTGAACTGTATAGGAGCTCCTACGAGCAGTACTTC. The chain carries TRBV2 and TRBJ2-7; unclear D gene. The CDR3 loop spans 15 amino acids. V lost 2 bases and J 0 bases, leaving 11 bases between the germline ends. In germline, CDR1 is SNHLY, CDR2 FYNNEI.

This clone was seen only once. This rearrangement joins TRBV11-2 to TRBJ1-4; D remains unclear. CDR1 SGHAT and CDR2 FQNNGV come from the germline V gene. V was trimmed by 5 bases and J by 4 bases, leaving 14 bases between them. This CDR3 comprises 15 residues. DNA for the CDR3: TGTGCCAGCAGCCCCGCCGAGCAAAGTAATGAAAAACTGTTTTTT. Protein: CASSPAEQSNEKLFF.

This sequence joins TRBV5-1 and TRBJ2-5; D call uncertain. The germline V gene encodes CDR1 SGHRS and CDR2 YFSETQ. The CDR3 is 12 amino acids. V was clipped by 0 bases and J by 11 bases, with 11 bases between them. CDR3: CASSLELPEQYF. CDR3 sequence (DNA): TGCGCCAGCAGCTTGGAATTGCCGGAACAGTACTTC.

CDR3 DNA sequence: TGCAGCGTTGAAGTAAGGCAGGACGGTGAGCAGTTCTTC. It specifies CSVEVRQDGEQFF. This chain connects TRBV29-1 to TRBJ2-1, with D hard to call. Germline loops: CDR1 SQVTM, CDR2 ANQGSEA. V gave up 1 base and J gave up 9 bases, with 13 bases separating them. The CDR3 extends over 13 amino acids.

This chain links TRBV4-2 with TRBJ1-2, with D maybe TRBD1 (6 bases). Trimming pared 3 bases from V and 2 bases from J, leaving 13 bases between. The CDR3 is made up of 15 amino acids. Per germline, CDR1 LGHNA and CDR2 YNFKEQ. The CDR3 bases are TGTGCCAGCAGCCAGGCCGGCACAGGGAACTATGGCTACACCTTC. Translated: CASSQAGTGNYGYTF.

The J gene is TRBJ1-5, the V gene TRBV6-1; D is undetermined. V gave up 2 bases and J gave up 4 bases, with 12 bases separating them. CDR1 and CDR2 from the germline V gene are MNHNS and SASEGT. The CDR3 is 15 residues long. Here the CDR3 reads CASSESPGSNQPQHF. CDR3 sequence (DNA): TGTGCCAGCAGTGAATCTCCGGGTAGTAATCAGCCCCAGCATTTT.

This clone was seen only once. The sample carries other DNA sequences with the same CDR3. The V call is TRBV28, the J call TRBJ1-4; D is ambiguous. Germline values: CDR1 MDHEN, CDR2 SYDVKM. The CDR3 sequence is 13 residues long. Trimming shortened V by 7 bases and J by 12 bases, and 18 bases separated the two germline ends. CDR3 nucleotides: TGTGCCAGCATTGCGGCAGGCCAGAAGGAACTGTTTTTT. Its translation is CASIAAGQKELFF.

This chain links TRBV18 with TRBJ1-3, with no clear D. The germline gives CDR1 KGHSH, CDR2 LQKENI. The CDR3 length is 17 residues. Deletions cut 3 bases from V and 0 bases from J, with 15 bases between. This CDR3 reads CASSPTGVSSSGNTIYF. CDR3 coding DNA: TGTGCCAGCTCACCGACCGGGGTCTCAAGCTCTGGAAACACCATATATTTT.

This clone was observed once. The CDR3, as DNA: TGTGCCACCAGTGACGAACCAGGGGTGGGGACTAACTATGGCTACACCTTC. Translated, it gives CATSDEPGVGTNYGYTF. The chain is built from TRBV24-1 and TRBJ1-2; TRBD1 is a possible D gene (6 bases). The CDR3 extends over 17 amino acids. V was shortened by 4 bases and J by 0 bases, with 17 bases between the two germline ends. Per the germline V gene, CDR1 is KGHDR and CDR2 is SFDVKD.

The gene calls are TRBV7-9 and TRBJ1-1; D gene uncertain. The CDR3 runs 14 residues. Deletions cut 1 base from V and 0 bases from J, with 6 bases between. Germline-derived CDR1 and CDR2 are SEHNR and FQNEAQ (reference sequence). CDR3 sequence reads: CASSLGFLNTEAFF. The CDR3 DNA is TGTGCCAGCAGCTTAGGCTTTCTGAACACTGAAGCTTTCTTT.

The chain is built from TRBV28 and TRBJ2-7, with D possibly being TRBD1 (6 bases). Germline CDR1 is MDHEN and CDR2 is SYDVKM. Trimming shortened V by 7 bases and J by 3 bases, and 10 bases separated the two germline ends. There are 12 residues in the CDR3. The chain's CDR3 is CASKQGNYEQYF. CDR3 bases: TGTGCCAGCAAACAGGGTAACTACGAGCAGTACTTC.

CDR3 bases: TGCGCCAGCAGCCCCAGGGCCAGGGAGGCCCTTCCATCCTACGAGCAGTACTTC. Its protein product is CASSPRAREALPSYEQYF. V usage is TRBV5-1 and J usage is TRBJ2-7, with a weak D call TRBD2 (6 bases). Germline V gene lookup returns CDR1 SGHRS and CDR2 YFSETQ. Trimming stripped 4 bases from V and 1 base from J, with 24 bases between. The CDR3 runs to 18 residues.

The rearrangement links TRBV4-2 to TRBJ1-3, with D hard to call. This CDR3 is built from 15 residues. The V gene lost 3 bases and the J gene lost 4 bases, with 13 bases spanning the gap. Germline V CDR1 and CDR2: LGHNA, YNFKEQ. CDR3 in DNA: TGTGCCAGCAGCCAGCCGGACGCCTGGGGAAACACCATATATTTT. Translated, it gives CASSQPDAWGNTIYF.

The CDR3 loop reads CASSQVFGTQYF. CDR3 coding DNA: TGTGCCAGCAGCCAAGTGTTCGGTACGCAGTATTTT. The genes are TRBV14 and TRBJ2-3, with unresolved D. Germline CDR1 is SGHDN and CDR2 is FVKESK. This CDR3 is built from 12 residues. The ends were cut back, 1 base at V and 8 bases at J, with 7 bases in the middle.

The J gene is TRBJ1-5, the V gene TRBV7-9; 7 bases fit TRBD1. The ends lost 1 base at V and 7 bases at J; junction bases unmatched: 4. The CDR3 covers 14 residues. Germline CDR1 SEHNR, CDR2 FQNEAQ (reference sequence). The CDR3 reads CASSLGQGEQPQHF. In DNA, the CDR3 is TGTGCCAGCAGCTTAGGCCAGGGGGAGCAGCCCCAGCATTTT.